This T cell receptor (beta chain) comes out of a study of cytomegalovirus exposure and HLA in healthy donors (dated 2017 in TCRdb). Background for the entire study: According to an earlier analysis of several hundred of the donors, about 190 million T cells yielded 95 million to 140 million unique TCR beta sequences and more than 250 Gb of sequence data. In addition to the first cohort of 650 to 800 subjects, a separate validation cohort of 100 to 150 different subjects was used. The study was designed to test whether signatures of past pathogen exposure could be identified by cataloging public T cell receptors. In the later analysis, no new phenotypic data were used to find candidate immune exposures; instead, reliance was placed on TCR beta sequences and their occurrence across donors. Of the 300 to 450 genotyped donors, less than 85% were placed in the genetic ancestry cluster associated with self-reported Caucasian donors. The number of donors typed differed by locus, with 629-630 for A, B, C, DRB1 and DQB1, 522 for DQA1, approximately 570 for DPA1, and 400 to 490 for DPB1. A later analysis re-examined previously published TCR beta repertoires from roughly 650 donors and added high-resolution HLA genotyping to investigate patterns of TCR occurrence. The study used immunosequencing to profile the T cell repertoires of several hundred subjects and linked those repertoires to cytomegalovirus serostatus. All discovery cohort repertoires had been generated on a single sequencing platform. A later genetic analysis took genome-wide SNP genotypes for about 55% of the 666 donors and used that subset as a discovery cohort. Roughly 5 DR-DQ haplotypes were handled as single units for association and clustering because linkage in the cohort was strong. The study combined high-throughput TCR immunosequencing, statistical association of individual TCRs with disease status, and machine learning to predict cytomegalovirus infection status. An early release covering just under 650 HLA-typed donors comprised about 310 gigabases of sequencing data and roughly 86 million unique TCR sequences. Donor age, sex, ethnicity and CMV serostatus were compiled alongside the repertoire data. Both class I and class II loci were covered by HLA typing, at four-digit resolution. Among some 400 genotyped donors of the cohort, an average of approximately 220,000 unique TCR beta nucleotide sequences was sequenced per donor, of which 15% to 20% were non-productive. In an earlier analysis of 587 of the donors, high-throughput TCR beta sequencing was used to judge whether each TCR beta V gene segment behaved as functional or pseudogenic. Results and caveats for the whole study, not just this receptor: In a later analysis, some 17,000 TCR beta sequences were associated with specific HLA alleles at a false discovery rate of 0.05. Broadly in line with IMGT annotations, most TCR beta V segments showed up in productive rearrangements about 87% or about 30% of the time in an earlier analysis of several hundred of the donors. A few of the identified cytomegalovirus-associated TCR beta chains were confirmed in vitro to be specific for cytomegalovirus antigens. CMV serostatus was the only immune exposure information available for the cohort. Some IMGT-functional V segments, including TRBV6-2 and TRBV6-3, could not be told apart with the 87-base-pair reads, so those segments were excluded. A later analysis found that HLA-associated TCR beta chains were more clonally expanded and had lower generation probabilities than equally common non-associated chains. A further reported finding was that TCR beta sequences accurately predicted the HLA-A and HLA-B alleles for most subjects in the first cohort. The classifier was reported to diagnose cytomegalovirus status with high specificity and sensitivity in both the original and validation cohorts. Linkage disequilibrium might explain the correlated functional status among segregating V segments, but an unknown experimental factor could not be excluded. A later genetic analysis reported fewer N-insertions in productive TCRs among donors in an Asian-associated ancestry cluster than the roughly 620-donor mean. Roughly uniform sequencing depth across donors was assumed in presence/absence analyses, although this assumption may not hold. In a later genetic analysis, a missense DCLRE1C variant was associated with V-gene and J-gene trimming of TCR beta chains, and the association was replicated in an independent cohort. According to a later analysis, most CMV-associated TCR beta chains appeared to be HLA-restricted, and the HLA associations seemed to be driven largely by CMV exposure. This cohort had only TCR beta chains sequenced, and the lack of alpha or paired-chain data limited which features could be detected. When HLA alleles, especially DR and DQ, strongly co-occurred, TCR associations were difficult to assign to individual alleles. The sequencing pipeline was judged likely to have produced a cluster of highly shared sequence variants as a technical artifact. According to the authors, the approach could potentially be generalized to other disease states and immunological phenotypes. The study listed around 160 TCR beta chains as associated with cytomegalovirus. Several of the top co-occurrence clusters appeared to be linked to parvovirus B19, influenza, CMV and Epstein-Barr virus, according to a later analysis. Most TCR sequences were observed very rarely across donors, whereas some public TCRs were present in many individuals. A later analysis found that TCR association rates varied across HLA loci, with DRB1 alleles showing the most associated TCRs and HLA-C alleles the fewest. Because HLA typing was unavailable for some donors at each locus, only the typed subset was used in association tests. Because counts were too low, roughly 16 rarely observed V segments, including chromosome 9 orphons, were left out of the earlier analysis of over 550 of the donors.

A remark on this clone: There is no known antigen for this receptor. One base away there is no much larger clone; base qualities are not given.

The germline V gene yields SGHTA for CDR1 and FQGNSA for CDR2. Counted from cysteine to phenylalanine, this CDR3 has 15 amino acids. Only CDR3 DNA remains: 45 bases, in frame from the first base. The junction carries 12 bases between V and J, which are trimmed by 2 bases and 1 base respectively. The cohort was made up of hundreds of healthy bone marrow donors. At the time of sampling, every cohort member was nominally healthy, though immune exposures that went unrecorded were likely present. The donor tested CMV seropositive, placing the donor among the 290 or so seropositive members of the cohort. Every donor gave a peripheral blood sample, and the peripheral blood mononuclear cells from that sample were used for TCR beta sequencing. Genomic DNA was extracted from the blood cell samples with the Qiagen DNeasy Blood Extraction Kit. Receptor libraries were prepared by the immunoSEQ multiplex PCR assay. For the multiplex PCR, a mixture combining 60 forward primers for TCR Vbeta segments and 13 reverse primers for TCR Jbeta segments was used. A multiplex PCR assay on genomic DNA amplified the CDR3 region of rearranged TCR beta genes. On the Illumina HiSeq System, the amplified TCR beta libraries were sequenced as 87-base-pair reads. The original pipeline was this. Across the 640 or so repertoires, a later analysis counted around 80 million unique TCR beta chains, roughly 11 million of which were shared by at least two donors. Raw reads were error-corrected and collapsed into unique sequences with a nearest-neighbor algorithm that merged closely related sequences to remove PCR and sequencing errors. To assign V, D and J gene segments, CDR3 sequences were aligned to IMGT reference sequences. For a sequence to be retained, at least a six-nucleotide match to both a V gene segment and a J gene segment was required. A rearrangement counted as productive if the CDR3 had no stop codons and remained in frame with V and J, and every other rearrangement counted as non-productive. Following IMGT convention, CDR3 was defined as the stretch from the second conserved V-encoded cysteine to the conserved J-encoded phenylalanine. The earlier analysis of more than 450 of the donors excluded sequences that lacked an unambiguous match to a single V gene segment. An earlier analysis of several hundred of the donors called V segments functional above 56.7% productive rearrangements and segregating when the between-donor standard deviation exceeded 5%. A statistical classification framework was built for diagnosing cytomegalovirus status from the catalog of TCR beta chain sequences. A later analysis assigned V and J genes by comparing TCR nucleotide sequences with IMGT/GENE-DB human TR gene sequences. In a later analysis, CDR3 sequences and most-parsimonious VDJ recombination scenarios were assigned using the TCRdist pipeline. In a later analysis, each TCR beta chain was defined by its CDR3 amino acid sequence together with its V-gene family, and reads without a unique V-gene family were excluded. A later analysis removed several hundred highly shared, low-generation-probability nucleotide sequences to deal with suspected cross-contamination and a sequencing artifact. For each public chain, a later analysis derived a clonal expansion index from normalized ranks of inferred template counts within each repertoire. In a later analysis, generation probabilities were computed using a VDJ recombination model fitted to out-of-frame rearrangements, and the results were checked against IGoR. In a later analysis, TCR-TCR, TCR-HLA and TCR-CMV co-occurrence was scored with hypergeometric tests, and a repertoire-size bias correction was applied to TCR pairs. To estimate false discovery rates, a later analysis permuted the HLA or CMV assignments 20 times. In a later analysis, co-occurring TCRs were grouped using DBSCAN, with TCRdist sequence similarity added in when clustering inside HLA-allele-positive subsets. Repertoires with fewer than 30,000 or more than 120,000 public chains were left out of co-occurrence clustering, as were five repertoires with anomalous nucleotide sharing. In its TCRdb copy, this immuneACCESS table keeps in-frame sequences only and misses some clones. Where compared with another copy, unresolved V genes explain less than half of these, and the others have no known cause. Clone size and V and J calls were adopted from that table, with D and trimming inferred from the DNA. This sample is represented by some 150,000 clones; about 73% of them were singletons. The ten largest clonotypes hold less than 3.5% of the sample.

The sequencing sample was made of PBMCs. The chain joins TRBV7-2 to TRBJ2-7; the best D guess is TRBD2, with 5 bases matching. The source of this sequence is a middle-aged man in good health and CMV-seropositive. CDR3 loop: CASSLRDLPSYEQYF. Read as DNA, the sequence is TGTGCCAGCAGCTTACGGGATTTGCCATCCTACGAGCAGTACTTC.